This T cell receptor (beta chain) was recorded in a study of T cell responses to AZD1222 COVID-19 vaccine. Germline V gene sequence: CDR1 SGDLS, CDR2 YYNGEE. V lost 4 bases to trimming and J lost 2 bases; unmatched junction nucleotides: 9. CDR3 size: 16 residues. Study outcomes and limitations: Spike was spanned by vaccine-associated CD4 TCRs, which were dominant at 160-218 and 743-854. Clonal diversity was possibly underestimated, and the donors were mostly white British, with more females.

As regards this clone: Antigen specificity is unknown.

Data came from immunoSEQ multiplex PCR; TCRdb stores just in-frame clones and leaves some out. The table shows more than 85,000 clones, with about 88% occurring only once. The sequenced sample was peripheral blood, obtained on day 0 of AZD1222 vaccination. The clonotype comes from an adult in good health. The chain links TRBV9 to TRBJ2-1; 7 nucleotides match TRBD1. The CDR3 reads CASSSGQLLTYNEQFF. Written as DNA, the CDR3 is TGTGCCAGCAGCTCGGGACAGCTGCTTACCTACAATGAGCAGTTCTTC.